Listed below are T cell receptor beta chains from one sample, sequenced in a study of blood T cell repertoires in COVID-19. Clones were sequenced by immunoSEQ multiplex PCR, and TCRdb holds only the in-frame ones, with some missing. The sample consists of 140,000 or so clones, over 70% of them appearing once. Sample: peripheral blood. These receptors were collected from a man aged 45-65 years with active or convalescent COVID-19. Both conserved end residues are part of each CDR3.

j_call,v_call,cdr3_aa
TRBJ1-1,TRBV9,CASSTGQASRGAFF
TRBJ1-4,TRBV9,CASSEGQINEKLFF
TRBJ2-1,TRBV11-2,CASTPTAGSLGEQFF
TRBJ2-3,TRBV19,CASSIEDSPSDTQYF
TRBJ2-1,TRBV7-8,CASSLVRLATYNEQFF
TRBJ1-5,TRBV7-2,CASSSKFGGGGQPQHF
TRBJ2-2,TRBV28,CASSLLREKPGELFF
TRBJ2-3,TRBV28,CASGGGTDTQYF
TRBJ2-7,TRBV5-4,CASSSRGVSYEQYF
TRBJ2-3,TRBV6-5,CAAAQGVADTQYF
TRBJ2-7,TRBV6-1,CASSERGRTYEQYF
TRBJ2-7,TRBV4-1,CASSRTGLAGSEQYF
TRBJ2-7,TRBV6-5,CASEGLTYEQYF
TRBJ1-2,TRBV4-1,CASSQAGGVYGYTF
TRBJ1-2,TRBV18,CASSLNTKLGERYGYTF
TRBJ2-7,TRBV27,CASSFQGATLSYEQYF
TRBJ1-2,TRBV19,CASSIDLEYSGYTF
TRBJ1-1,TRBV7-3,CASSLFAGENTEAFF
TRBJ2-1,TRBV6-5,CASSYFAGGSGEQFF
TRBJ1-2,TRBV24-1,CATSAGPVNGYTF
TRBJ2-5,TRBV5-4,CASSWGDGFGETQYF
TRBJ1-5,TRBV5-1,CASSLAADQPQHF
TRBJ2-5,TRBV29-1,CTITVGGETQYF
TRBJ2-3,TRBV9,CASSERQGARYDTQYF
TRBJ2-2,TRBV5-6,CASSPRVTGELFF
TRBJ2-3,TRBV28,CASSFSHGTPRYF
TRBJ2-2,TRBV10-3,CAISESTGGATGELFF
TRBJ1-2,TRBV7-9,CASSLGVTGRDGYTF
TRBJ2-2,TRBV4-1,CASSQQRGGTGELFF
TRBJ1-3,TRBV19,CATRTPQGGSGNTIYF
TRBJ2-7,TRBV7-2,CASSLVAGGPSEQYF
TRBJ2-3,TRBV7-6,CASSPGTGLWDTQYF
TRBJ1-6,TRBV5-6,CASSFLQGLNSPLHF
TRBJ2-5,TRBV6-4,CASSDSGNRAAKVETQYF
TRBJ1-1,TRBV30,CADLEMNTEAFF
TRBJ1-5,TRBV3-1/TRBV3-2,CASSQSGINQPQHF
TRBJ1-4,TRBV5-1,CASSLDRGDNEKLFF
TRBJ2-3,TRBV7-6,CASSLRAVGPDTQYF
TRBJ2-2,TRBV12-3/TRBV12-4,CASSPSGARELFF
TRBJ2-7,TRBV3-1/TRBV3-2,CASSQGSGSYEQYF